This entry features one T cell receptor (beta chain) sequence. Its antigen is not known. V lost 3 bases, J lost 3 bases, and 5 bases stayed unmatched. CDR1 and CDR2 from the germline V gene are LNHDA and SQIVND (reference sequence). This CDR3 has 15 amino acids. This record comes from a study of T cell responses to AZD1222 COVID-19 vaccine. About the study: Pooling covered second doses at about 4 or about 12 weeks.

Assay used: immunoSEQ multiplex PCR; TCRdb lists only in-frame clones, some missing. The table has approximately 60,000 clones, more than 70% seen once. Findings and limits, study-wide: Most donors were white British and more were female, and clonal diversity was possibly underestimated. Epitopes outside B.1.351 and B.1.1.7 mutated regions reportedly drew nearly half of spike TCRs. Regions 160-218 and 743-854 dominated among vaccine-associated CD4 TCRs spanning spike.

This material consisted of peripheral blood, taken on day 0 of AZD1222 vaccination. The receptor comes from an adult in good health. The rearrangement links TRBV19 to TRBJ2-1; 7 nucleotides match TRBD2. This CDR3 is CASSIGGGDYNEQFF. CDR3 in DNA: TGTGCCAGTAGTATCGGGGGAGGGGACTACAATGAGCAGTTCTTC.